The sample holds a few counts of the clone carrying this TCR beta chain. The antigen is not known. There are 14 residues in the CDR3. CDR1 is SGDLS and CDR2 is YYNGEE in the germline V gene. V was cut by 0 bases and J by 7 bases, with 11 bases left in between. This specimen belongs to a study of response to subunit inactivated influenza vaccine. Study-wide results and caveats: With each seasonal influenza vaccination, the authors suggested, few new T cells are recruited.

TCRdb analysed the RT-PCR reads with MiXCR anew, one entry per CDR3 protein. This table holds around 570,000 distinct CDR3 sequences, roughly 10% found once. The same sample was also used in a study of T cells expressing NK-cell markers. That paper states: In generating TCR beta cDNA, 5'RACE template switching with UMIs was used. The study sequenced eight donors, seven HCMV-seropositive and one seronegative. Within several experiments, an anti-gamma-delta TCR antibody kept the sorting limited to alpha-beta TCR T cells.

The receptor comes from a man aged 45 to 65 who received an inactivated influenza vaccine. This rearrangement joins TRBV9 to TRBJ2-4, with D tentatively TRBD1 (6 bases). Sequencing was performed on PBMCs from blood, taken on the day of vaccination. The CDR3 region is CASSVDQGRNIQYF. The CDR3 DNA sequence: TGTGCCAGCAGCGTAGATCAGGGGCGGAACATTCAGTACTTC.